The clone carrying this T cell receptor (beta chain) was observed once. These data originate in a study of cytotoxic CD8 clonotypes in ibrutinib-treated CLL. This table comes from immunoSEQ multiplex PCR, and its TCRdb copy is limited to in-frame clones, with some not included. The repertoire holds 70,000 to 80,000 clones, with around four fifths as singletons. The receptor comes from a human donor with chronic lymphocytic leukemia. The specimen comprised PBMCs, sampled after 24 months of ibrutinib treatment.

CDR3 in amino acids: CASSHGGAGRVSYEQYF. Here the CDR3 DNA reads TGTGCCAGCAGCCACGGGGGAGCGGGGAGAGTCTCCTACGAGCAGTACTTC. The genes are TRBV7-2 and TRBJ2-7; 7 bases align to TRBD2. CDR1 SGHTA and CDR2 FQGNSA come from the germline V gene. The CDR3 spans 17 residues. J was trimmed by 0 bases and V by 5 bases; bases with no gene match: 13.